Listed below are T cell receptor beta chains from one sample, sequenced in a study of T-cell memory formation after mild COVID-19. From the 5' RACE reads, TCRdb called clonotypes with MiXCR, one entry per CDR3 protein. This sample yields about 270,000 distinct CDR3 sequences, of which approximately 15% are seen a single time; 2% to 2.5% belongs to the top ten. The specimen sequenced was PBMCs or a T cell subset sorted from them (not recorded which). The receptor source for this set is an adult woman who had mild COVID-19 (a few samples of this study predate the infection). Cell type and time point are not known. CDR3s include the opening cysteine and the closing phenylalanine or tryptophan. The D gene is left open where the match is weak. For some rows the clone size is stated as once, few or many, or as a class when expanded; others skip it.

13,-,TRBJ2-1,once,TRBV4-2,CASSQDTHDEQFF,TGTGCCAGCAGCCAAGATACACACGATGAGCAGTTCTTC
12,-,TRBJ2-5,many,TRBV3-1,CASRGLSETQYF,TGTGCCTCCAGGGGTCTTTCGGAGACCCAGTACTTC
15,-,TRBJ2-4,-,TRBV19,CASRRGGELKNIQYF,TGTGCCAGTAGGAGAGGAGGGGAGTTAAAAAACATTCAGTACTTC
13,TRBD1,TRBJ1-2,-,TRBV6-5,CASSQGTVNGYTF,TGTGCCAGCAGTCAAGGGACAGTAAATGGCTACACCTTC
13,-,TRBJ2-3,-,TRBV5-1,CASSEGDTDTQYF,TGCGCCAGCAGCGAGGGCGACACAGATACGCAGTATTTT
14,-,TRBJ2-2,-,TRBV7-3,CASSLTQDSGELIF,TGTGCCAGCAGCTTAACGCAGGATTCTGGGGAGCTGATTTTT
15,TRBD2,TRBJ2-1,-,TRBV6-5,CASTSAGAPGNEQFF,TGTGCCAGCACATCCGCGGGAGCCCCTGGCAATGAGCAGTTCTTC
15,TRBD2,TRBJ2-3,-,TRBV6-4,CASSESGGATDTQYF,TGTGCCAGCAGTGAAAGCGGGGGGGCCACAGATACGCAGTATTTT
13,-,TRBJ1-1,-,TRBV13,CASSRTLNTEAFF,TGTGCCAGCAGCCGGACACTTAACACTGAAGCTTTCTTT
15,TRBD2,TRBJ2-5,many,TRBV7-9,CASREPGLAAETQYF,TGTGCCAGCAGGGAACCGGGACTAGCGGCGGAGACCCAGTACTTC
15,TRBD1,TRBJ1-1,-,TRBV29-1,CSVALTGMVLGGAFF,TGCAGCGTTGCCCTGACAGGGATGGTCCTGGGGGGCGCTTTCTTT
13,TRBD2,TRBJ2-3,-,TRBV20-1,CSARALAGVRQYF,TGCAGTGCTAGAGCACTAGCGGGGGTGAGGCAGTATTTT
15,TRBD1,TRBJ2-1,-,TRBV27,CASSPGTGLSVEQFF,TGTGCCAGCAGCCCCGGGACAGGGTTATCGGTTGAGCAGTTCTTC
14,-,TRBJ2-5,-,TRBV7-9,CASSLDGGQETQYF,TGTGCCAGCAGCTTAGACGGCGGACAAGAGACCCAGTACTTC
14,-,TRBJ1-1,few,TRBV19,CASTNSDRYTEAFF,TGTGCCAGTACCAACTCGGACAGATACACTGAAGCTTTCTTT
12,-,TRBJ2-7,few,TRBV12-3/TRBV12-4,CASGSLTYEQYF,TGTGCCAGCGGGAGTTTGACCTACGAGCAGTACTTC
12,-,TRBJ1-1,-,TRBV6-1,CASRRVVTEAFF,TGTGCCAGCAGGAGGGTGGTGACTGAAGCTTTCTTT
13,-,TRBJ2-1,-,TRBV4-1,CASSQNHGNEQFF,TGCGCCAGCAGCCAAAATCACGGCAATGAGCAGTTCTTC
14,-,TRBJ2-3,few,TRBV20-1,CSARDGPSTDTQYF,TGCAGTGCTAGAGATGGCCCGAGCACAGATACGCAGTATTTT
16,-,TRBJ1-1,-,TRBV18,CASSPPLGQKNTEAFF,TGTGCCAGCTCACCACCGTTAGGGCAGAAGAACACTGAAGCTTTCTTT
15,-,TRBJ1-5,-,TRBV9,CASSGGRGVNQPQHF,TGTGCCAGCAGCGGAGGTCGGGGAGTTAATCAGCCCCAGCATTTT
13,TRBD1,TRBJ2-1,-,TRBV12-3/TRBV12-4,CASRQGAYNEQFF,TGTGCCAGTCGACAGGGGGCCTACAATGAGCAGTTCTTC
13,-,TRBJ1-1,-,TRBV20-1,CSAPWSLDTEAFF,TGCAGTGCCCCGTGGAGTTTGGACACTGAAGCTTTCTTT
16,TRBD2,TRBJ2-7,many,TRBV7-2,CASSLIIASGSYEQYF,TGTGCCAGCAGCTTAATTATTGCTAGCGGGAGCTACGAGCAGTACTTC
15,TRBD1,TRBJ2-1,-,TRBV25-1,CASSPYRGLGNEQFF,TGTGCCAGCAGTCCATACAGGGGGCTCGGCAATGAGCAGTTCTTC
13,-,TRBJ2-3,-,TRBV12-3/TRBV12-4,CASSRTSPDTQYF,TGTGCCAGCAGTCGGACAAGCCCAGATACGCAGTATTTT
18,TRBD1,TRBJ2-6,-,TRBV10-3,CAISKGQGPLSGANVLTF,TGTGCCATCAGTAAAGGACAGGGACCCCTCTCTGGGGCCAACGTCCTGACTTTC
14,TRBD1,TRBJ2-1,once,TRBV7-9,CASSFGTGDNEQFF,TGTGCCAGCAGCTTTGGCACAGGGGACAATGAGCAGTTCTTC
13,-,TRBJ1-2,-,TRBV20-1,CSARDPGNYGYTF,TGCAGTGCTAGAGATCCAGGGAACTATGGCTACACCTTC
15,TRBD1,TRBJ1-4,few,TRBV27,CASSDRGLSNEKLFF,TGTGCCAGCTCCGACAGGGGGCTTTCTAATGAAAAACTGTTTTTT
15,-,TRBJ2-1,few,TRBV20-1,CSAPPGTSRPCEQFF,TGCAGTGCTCCACCCGGCACTAGCAGGCCTTGTGAGCAGTTCTTC
15,TRBD2,TRBJ2-1,many,TRBV10-3,CAISAGLADNNEQFF,TGTGCCATCAGTGCCGGACTAGCGGACAACAATGAGCAGTTCTTC
14,-,TRBJ2-7,few,TRBV11-1,CASSLLGSTYEQYF,TGTGCCAGCAGCTTATTGGGGAGTACCTACGAGCAGTACTTC
16,TRBD2,TRBJ2-4,-,TRBV5-4,CASSLGAGGPENIQYF,TGTGCCAGCAGCTTGGGGGCGGGAGGGCCGGAAAACATTCAGTACTTC
20,-,TRBJ1-2,-,TRBV20-1,CSARETKVEHLTRGNYGYTF,TGCAGTGCTAGAGAGACGAAGGTGGAACACCTGACACGGGGAAACTATGGCTACACCTTC
13,-,TRBJ2-2,few,TRBV6-1,CASTIGITGELFF,TGTGCCAGCACAATAGGGATCACCGGGGAGCTGTTTTTT
17,TRBD1,TRBJ1-2,many,TRBV7-9,CASSSETGGRANYGYTF,TGTGCCAGCAGCTCTGAAACAGGGGGACGAGCTAACTATGGCTACACCTTC
15,-,TRBJ2-5,-,TRBV15,CATSRDNRDGGTQYF,TGTGCCACCAGCAGAGATAACCGCGATGGGGGGACCCAGTACTTC
13,TRBD1,TRBJ2-7,-,TRBV30,CAWSRTGPYEQYF,TGTGCCTGGAGTAGGACAGGTCCATACGAGCAGTACTTC
13,TRBD2,TRBJ2-4,-,TRBV3-1,CASSRISGGAQYF,TGTGCCAGCAGCCGGATTAGCGGGGGGGCCCAGTACTTC
14,TRBD1,TRBJ2-1,few,TRBV20-1,CSARTGPNYNEQFF,TGCAGTGCTAGGACAGGGCCCAACTACAATGAGCAGTTCTTC
16,-,TRBJ2-6,-,TRBV5-4,CASSLPARSGANVLTF,TGTGCCAGCAGCTTGCCGGCCCGCTCTGGGGCCAACGTCCTGACTTTC
14,-,TRBJ1-2,many,TRBV4-2,CASSQATATYGYTF,TGTGCCAGCAGCCAGGCGACGGCTACCTATGGCTACACCTTC
17,TRBD2,TRBJ2-7,few,TRBV6-1,CASSETLAGVYSYEQYF,TGTGCCAGCAGTGAAACACTAGCGGGAGTATACTCCTACGAGCAGTACTTC
14,-,TRBJ2-7,few,TRBV6-5,CASSSHEGTYEQYF,TGTGCCAGCAGTTCCCACGAGGGGACCTACGAGCAGTACTTC
13,-,TRBJ2-3,few,TRBV20-1,CSASRDTTDTQYF,TGCAGTGCTAGTAGGGACACTACAGATACGCAGTATTTT
16,-,TRBJ2-3,-,TRBV7-2,CASSQVAGGSTDTQYF,TGTGCCAGCAGCCAAGTGGCAGGGGGGAGCACAGATACGCAGTATTTT